These 8 T cell receptor beta chains were sequenced from one sample in a study of cytotoxic CD8 clonotypes in ibrutinib-treated CLL. The table came from immunoSEQ multiplex PCR; TCRdb's copy has only in-frame clones and leaves some out. Of about 140,000 clones in the sample, more than 70% were seen once. The material sequenced was PBMCs, taken after 36 months of ibrutinib treatment. The receptors shown here come from a human donor with chronic lymphocytic leukemia.

The chain joins TRBV23-1 to TRBJ2-7; D is possibly TRBD1 (6 bases). TRBV23-1 is sorted into the ORF group, with uncertain function. This CDR3 spans 15 amino acids. V lost 6 bases to trimming and J lost 4 bases, with 19 bases between them. The CDR3 DNA sequence: TGCGCCAGCAGGGGGCCGGGACATAAATCTTACGAGCAGTACTTC. As protein: CASRGPGHKSYEQYF.

The chain carries TRBV6-5 and TRBJ1-3; D possibly corresponds to TRBD1 (5 bases). The CDR3 is 15 amino acids. V lost 1 base to trimming and J lost 4 bases, with 11 bases between them. Germline CDR1 is MNHEY and CDR2 is SVGAGI. Here the CDR3 reads CASSYLGRGGNTIYF. The CDR3, as DNA: TGTGCCAGCAGTTACTTGGGCCGGGGGGGAAACACCATATATTTT.

This chain connects TRBV2 to TRBJ2-5, with D perhaps TRBD1 (6 bases). V lost 6 bases to trimming and J lost 4 bases, with 12 bases between them. The CDR3 totals 13 residues. Germline V lookup: CDR1 SNHLY, CDR2 FYNNEI. CDR3 in amino acids: CASRGDTPETQYF. In DNA, the CDR3 is TGTGCCAGCAGAGGGGACACCCCAGAGACCCAGTACTTC.

The V call is TRBV6-1, the J call TRBJ2-1; no clear D gene. V was trimmed by 4 bases and J by 0 bases, leaving 7 bases between them. Germline loops: CDR1 MNHNS, CDR2 SASEGT. This CDR3 is built from 14 residues. CDR3 residues: CASSAVSSYNEQFF. CDR3 DNA sequence: TGTGCCAGCAGTGCGGTCAGCTCCTACAATGAGCAGTTCTTC.

The chain has TRBV9 and TRBJ1-1; 8 nucleotides match TRBD1. The CDR3 contains 14 residues. Germline V gives CDR1 SGDLS, CDR2 YYNGEE. With 3 bases clipped from V and 3 bases from J, the junction kept 4 bases outside the gene matches. The CDR3 region is CASSARQGHTEAFF. In nucleotides, the CDR3 is TGTGCCAGCAGCGCCAGACAGGGGCACACTGAAGCTTTCTTT.

This clone has more than one count but fewer than ten. The chain has TRBV7-2 and TRBJ2-1; TRBD2 matches 7 bases. The CDR3 extends over 14 amino acids. J lost 9 bases, V lost 5 bases, and 10 bases had no gene match. Germline V gives CDR1 SGHTA, CDR2 FQGNSA. CDR3 nucleotide sequence: TGTGCCAGCAGCCCCAATGCGGGAGCAGTTGAGCAGTTCTTC. Protein sequence: CASSPNAGAVEQFF.

The V call is TRBV19, the J call TRBJ2-1, with TRBD1 identical over 7 bases. The CDR3 has 12 residues. The V gene's germline CDR1 is LNHDA and CDR2 SQIVND (reference sequence). V shed 9 bases, J shed 10 bases, and the junction held 9 bases outside the gene matches. The CDR3 loop is CASSEPGQEQFF. CDR3 nucleotides: TGTGCCAGCTCGGAACCGGGACAGGAGCAGTTCTTC.

The chain has TRBV5-1 and TRBJ2-5; perhaps TRBD2 as D (6 bases). The V end lost 3 bases, the J end lost 4 bases, and 13 bases lay between the germline ends. The CDR3 spans 14 residues. Germline CDR1 SGHRS, CDR2 YFSETQ. The CDR3 coding sequence is TGCGCCAGCAGCTCGACTAGTAACAGAGAGACCCAGTACTTC. Protein: CASSSTSNRETQYF. The variable domain in full, with the rest retrieved from reference TRBV5-1 and TRBJ2-5, is KAGVTQTPRYLIKTRGQQVTLSCSPISGHRSVSWYQQTPGQGLQFLFEYFSETQRNKGNFPGRFSGRQFSNSRSEMNVSTLELGDSALYLCASSSTSNRETQYFGPGTRLLVL.